This note documents a single T cell receptor beta chain sequence. It was with 60 Vbeta and 13 Jbeta primers that the PCR ran. In the authors' workflow: There were 70 million to 95 million unique TCR beta chains by a later count, and approximately 10 million of them were shared. Assay: immunoSEQ multiplex PCR; the TCRdb copy retains only in-frame clones and omits some. The D gene and trimming were derived from the DNA, and the V and J assignments and clone size from that table. The sample lists hundreds of thousands of clones, roughly 80% occurring once. The sample belongs to a study of cytomegalovirus exposure and HLA in healthy donors. Study overall: Genetic ancestry analysis placed around four fifths of the 400 or so donors that were genotyped in the Caucasian-associated cluster.

This CDR3 region has 12 residues. The V end lost 5 bases, the J end lost 9 bases, and 10 bases lay between the germline ends. Germline loops: CDR1 MNHNS, CDR2 SASEGT. The clonotype originates from a man younger than 45 in good health and CMV-seronegative. This sequence joins TRBV6-1 and TRBJ1-4; D unresolved. Sequencing was performed on PBMCs. CDR3: CASSPPGQKLFF. The CDR3 DNA is TGTGCCAGCAGTCCCCCTGGGCAAAAACTGTTTTTT.